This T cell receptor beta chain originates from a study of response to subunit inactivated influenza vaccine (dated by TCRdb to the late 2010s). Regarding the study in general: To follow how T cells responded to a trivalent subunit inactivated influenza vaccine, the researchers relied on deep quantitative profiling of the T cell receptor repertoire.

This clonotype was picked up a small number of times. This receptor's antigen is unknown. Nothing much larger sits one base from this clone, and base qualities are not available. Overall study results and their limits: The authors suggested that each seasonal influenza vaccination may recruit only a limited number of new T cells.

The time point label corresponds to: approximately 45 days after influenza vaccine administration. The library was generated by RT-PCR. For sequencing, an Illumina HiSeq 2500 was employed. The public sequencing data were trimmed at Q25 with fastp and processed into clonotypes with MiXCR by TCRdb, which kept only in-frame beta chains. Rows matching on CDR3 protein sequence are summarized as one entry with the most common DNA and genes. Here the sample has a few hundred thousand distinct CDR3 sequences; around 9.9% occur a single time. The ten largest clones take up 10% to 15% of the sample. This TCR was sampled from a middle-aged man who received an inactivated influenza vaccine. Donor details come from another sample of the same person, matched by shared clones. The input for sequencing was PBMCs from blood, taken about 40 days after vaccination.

The DNA is TGTGCCAGCAGCCCCAGTAGGCGGAACTATGGCTACACCTTC. It translates as CASSPSRRNYGYTF. The chain uses TRBV9 and TRBJ1-2, with no reliable assignment of the D segment. The V end loses 4 bases and the J end loses 2 bases, and a stretch of 12 bases separates them. The CDR3 has 14 amino acids, counting the end cysteine and phenylalanine. Only the CDR3 part of the read is kept: 42 bases, read in frame from the first base. The germline V gene encodes CDR1 SGDLS and CDR2 YYNGEE. The full variable domain, completed from the reference TRBV9 and TRBJ1-2 proteins outside the CDR3, reads DSGVTQTPKHLITATGQRVTLRCSPRSGDLSVYWYQQSLDQGLQFLIQYYNGEERAKGNILERFSAQQFPDLHSELNLSSLELGDSALYFCASSPSRRNYGYTFGSGTRLTVV.